This T cell receptor (beta chain) was recorded in a study of shared clonotypes between healthy human individuals. This CDR3 is built from 11 residues. CDR1 MNHNS and CDR2 SASEGT come from the germline V gene. V was shortened by 5 bases and J by 8 bases, with 7 bases between the two germline ends. Negatively enriched CD4+ T cells were divided by CD45RA into naive and memory. The method was immunoSEQ multiplex PCR; TCRdb's version includes in-frame clones alone and lacks a portion of them. The sample lists over 2 million clones; roughly 95% were seen once. The sample was naive CD4+ T cells sorted from blood. Subset in this sample: CD45RA+ positively selected. The sequence was collected from a young man in good health. The rearrangement uses TRBV6-1 and TRBJ2-4; D is uncertain. The CDR3 DNA reads TGTGCCAGCAGTTACGGTTACATTCAGTACTTC. Residues: CASSYGYIQYF.